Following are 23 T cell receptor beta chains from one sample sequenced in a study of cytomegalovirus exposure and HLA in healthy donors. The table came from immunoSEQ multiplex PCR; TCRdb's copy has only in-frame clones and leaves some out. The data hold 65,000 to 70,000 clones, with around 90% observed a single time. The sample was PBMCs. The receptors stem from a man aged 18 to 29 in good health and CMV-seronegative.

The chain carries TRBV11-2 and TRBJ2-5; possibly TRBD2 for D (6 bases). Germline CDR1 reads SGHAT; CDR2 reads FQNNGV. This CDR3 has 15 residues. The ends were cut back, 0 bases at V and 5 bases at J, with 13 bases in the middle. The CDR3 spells CASSLEFGGRETQYF. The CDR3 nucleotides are TGTGCCAGCAGCTTAGAGTTCGGGGGACGGGAGACCCAGTACTTC. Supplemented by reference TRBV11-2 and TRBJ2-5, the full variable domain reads EAGVAQSPRYKIIEKRQSVAFWCNPISGHATLYWYQQILGQGPKLLIQFQNNGVVDDSQLPKDRFSAERLKGVDSTLKIQPAKLEDSAVYLCASSLEFGGRETQYFGPGTRLLVL.

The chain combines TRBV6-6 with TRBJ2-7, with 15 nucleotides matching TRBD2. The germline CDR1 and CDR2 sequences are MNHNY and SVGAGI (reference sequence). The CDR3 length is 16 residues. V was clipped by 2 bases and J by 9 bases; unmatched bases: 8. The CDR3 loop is CASSYDGTSGRHVQYF. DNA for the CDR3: TGTGCCAGCAGTTACGACGGGACTAGCGGGAGGCATGTGCAGTACTTC.

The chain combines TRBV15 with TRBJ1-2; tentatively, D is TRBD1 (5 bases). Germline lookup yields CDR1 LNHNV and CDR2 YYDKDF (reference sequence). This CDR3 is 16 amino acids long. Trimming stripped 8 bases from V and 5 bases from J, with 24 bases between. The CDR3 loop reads CATGGSGGGRPYGYTF. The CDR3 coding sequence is TGTGCCACCGGGGGGTCCGGTGGTGGGCGGCCTTATGGCTACACCTTC.

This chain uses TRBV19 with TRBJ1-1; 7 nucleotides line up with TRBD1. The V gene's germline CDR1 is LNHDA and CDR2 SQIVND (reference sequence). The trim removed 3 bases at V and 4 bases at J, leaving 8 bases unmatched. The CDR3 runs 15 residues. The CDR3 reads CASSILDRDGTEAFF. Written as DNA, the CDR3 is TGTGCCAGTAGTATCTTAGACAGGGATGGCACTGAAGCTTTCTTT.

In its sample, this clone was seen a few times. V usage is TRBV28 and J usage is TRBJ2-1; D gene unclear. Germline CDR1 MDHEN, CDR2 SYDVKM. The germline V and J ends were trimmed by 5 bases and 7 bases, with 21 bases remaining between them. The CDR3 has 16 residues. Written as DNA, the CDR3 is TGTGCCAGCAGTGGAAAATCTAGTGTGAGTAGGAATGAGCAGTTCTTC. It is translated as CASSGKSSVSRNEQFF.

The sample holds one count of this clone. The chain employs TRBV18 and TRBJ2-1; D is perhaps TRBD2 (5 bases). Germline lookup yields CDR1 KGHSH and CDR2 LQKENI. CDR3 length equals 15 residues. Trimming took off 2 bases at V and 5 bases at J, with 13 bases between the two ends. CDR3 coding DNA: TGTGCCAGCTCACCAACAAAGGACTTGAACAATGAGCAGTTCTTC. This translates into CASSPTKDLNNEQFF.

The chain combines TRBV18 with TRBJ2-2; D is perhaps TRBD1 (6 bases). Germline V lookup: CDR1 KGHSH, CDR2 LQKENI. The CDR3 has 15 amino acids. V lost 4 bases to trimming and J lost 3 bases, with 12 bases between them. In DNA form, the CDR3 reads TGTGCCAGCTCACGACAGGTTCCGGACACCGGGGAGCTGTTTTTT. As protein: CASSRQVPDTGELFF. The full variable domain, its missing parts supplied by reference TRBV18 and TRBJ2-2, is NAGVMQNPRHLVRRRGQEARLRCSPMKGHSHVYWYRQLPEEGLKFMVYLQKENIIDESGMPKERFSAEFPKEGPSILRIQQVVRGDSAAYFCASSRQVPDTGELFFGEGSRLTVL.

In DNA form, the CDR3 reads TGTGCCAGCAGGTCAGATCCAGATACGCAGTATTTT. This codes for CASRSDPDTQYF. This chain links TRBV2 with TRBJ2-3; no clear D gene. The CDR3 contains 12 residues. The V gene lost 6 bases and the J gene lost 4 bases, with 8 bases spanning the gap. The germline V gene encodes CDR1 SNHLY and CDR2 FYNNEI. Full variable domain (rest looked up from reference TRBV2 and TRBJ2-3): EPEVTQTPSHQVTQMGQEVILRCVPISNHLYFYWYRQILGQKVEFLVSFYNNEISEKSEIFDDQFSVERPDGSNFTLKIRSTKLEDSAMYFCASRSDPDTQYFGPGTRLTVL.

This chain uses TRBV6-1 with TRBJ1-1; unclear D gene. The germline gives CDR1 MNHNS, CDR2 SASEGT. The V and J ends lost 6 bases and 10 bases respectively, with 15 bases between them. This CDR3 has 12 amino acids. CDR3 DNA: TGTGCCAGCAGCATCCAGACACGGGGAGCTTTCTTT. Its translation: CASSIQTRGAFF.

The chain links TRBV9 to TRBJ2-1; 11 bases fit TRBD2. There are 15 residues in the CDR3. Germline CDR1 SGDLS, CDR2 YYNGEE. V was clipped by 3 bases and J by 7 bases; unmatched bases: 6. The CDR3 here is CASSAVGTSGNEQFF. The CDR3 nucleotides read TGTGCCAGCAGCGCCGTCGGGACTAGCGGAAATGAGCAGTTCTTC.

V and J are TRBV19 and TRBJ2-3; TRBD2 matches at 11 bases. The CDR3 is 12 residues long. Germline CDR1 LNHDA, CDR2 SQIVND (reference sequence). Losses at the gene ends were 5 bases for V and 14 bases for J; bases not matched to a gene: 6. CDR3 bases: TGTGCCAGTAGTTTCACTAGCGGGAGTCGGTATTTT. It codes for CASSFTSGSRYF.

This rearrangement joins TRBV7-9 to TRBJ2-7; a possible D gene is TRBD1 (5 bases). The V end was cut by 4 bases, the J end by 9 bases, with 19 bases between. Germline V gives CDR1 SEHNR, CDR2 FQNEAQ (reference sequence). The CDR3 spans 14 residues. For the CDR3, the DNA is TGTGCCAGCAGCTCTCCTGGACAAACGGTCGGGCAGTACTTC. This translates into CASSSPGQTVGQYF.

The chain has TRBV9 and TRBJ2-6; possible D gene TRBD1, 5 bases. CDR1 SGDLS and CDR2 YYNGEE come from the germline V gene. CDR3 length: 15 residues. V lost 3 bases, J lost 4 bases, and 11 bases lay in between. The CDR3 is CASSAQGSGANVLTF. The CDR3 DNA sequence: TGTGCCAGCAGCGCGCAGGGTTCCGGGGCCAACGTCCTGACTTTC.

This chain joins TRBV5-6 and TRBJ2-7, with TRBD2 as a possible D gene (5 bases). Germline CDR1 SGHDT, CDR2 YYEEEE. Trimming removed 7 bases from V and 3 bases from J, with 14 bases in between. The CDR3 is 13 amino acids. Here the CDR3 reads CASGNVGSYEQYF. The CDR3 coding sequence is TGTGCCAGCGGGAATGTGGGGAGCTACGAGCAGTACTTC.

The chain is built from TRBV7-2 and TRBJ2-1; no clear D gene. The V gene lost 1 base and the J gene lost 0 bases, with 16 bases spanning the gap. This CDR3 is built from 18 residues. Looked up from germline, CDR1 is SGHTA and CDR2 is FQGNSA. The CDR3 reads CASSLVRPLESSYNEQFF. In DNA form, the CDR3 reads TGTGCCAGCAGCTTAGTGAGACCCCTGGAGAGCTCCTACAATGAGCAGTTCTTC.

The CDR3 is CASMTRQGSSYNEQFF. DNA for the CDR3: TGTGCCAGCATGACCCGACAGGGGAGCTCCTACAATGAGCAGTTCTTC. The chain combines TRBV28 with TRBJ2-1, with 8 bases fitting TRBD1. Germline CDR1 and CDR2: MDHEN and SYDVKM. Trimming took 7 bases from V and 0 from J; bases not matched to a gene: 8. This CDR3 has 16 residues.

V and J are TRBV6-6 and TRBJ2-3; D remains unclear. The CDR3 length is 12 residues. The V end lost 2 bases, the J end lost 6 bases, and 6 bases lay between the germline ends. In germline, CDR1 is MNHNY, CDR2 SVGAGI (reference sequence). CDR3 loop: CASSYVADTQYF. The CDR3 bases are TGTGCCAGCAGTTACGTGGCCGATACGCAGTATTTT.

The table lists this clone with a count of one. The CDR3 sequence: CASSIRGAGNQPQHF. The CDR3 bases are TGTGCCAGTAGTATACGGGGGGCCGGCAATCAGCCCCAGCATTTT. This chain links TRBV19 with TRBJ1-5, with D maybe TRBD1 (6 bases). V was clipped by 2 bases and J by 2 bases, with 10 bases between them. CDR3 size: 15 residues. CDR1 is LNHDA and CDR2 is SQIVND in the germline V gene (reference sequence).

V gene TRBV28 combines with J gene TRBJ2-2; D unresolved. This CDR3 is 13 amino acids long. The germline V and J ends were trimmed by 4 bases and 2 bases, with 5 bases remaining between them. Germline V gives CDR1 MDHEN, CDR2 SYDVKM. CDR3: CASSSVNTGELFF. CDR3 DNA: TGTGCCAGCAGTTCCGTTAACACCGGGGAGCTGTTTTTT.

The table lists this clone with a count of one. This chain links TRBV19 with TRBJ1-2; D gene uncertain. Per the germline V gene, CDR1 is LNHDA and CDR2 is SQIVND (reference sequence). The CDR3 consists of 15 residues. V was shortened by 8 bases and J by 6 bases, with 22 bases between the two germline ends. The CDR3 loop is CASGPRENSYHGYTF. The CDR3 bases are TGTGCCAGTGGACCCCGGGAGAACTCGTATCATGGCTACACCTTC.

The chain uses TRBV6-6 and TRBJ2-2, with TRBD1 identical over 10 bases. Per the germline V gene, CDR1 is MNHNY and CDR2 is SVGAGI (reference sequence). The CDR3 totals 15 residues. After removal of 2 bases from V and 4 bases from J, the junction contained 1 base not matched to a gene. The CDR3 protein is CASSYRDRGTGELFF. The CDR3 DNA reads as TGTGCCAGCAGTTACAGGGACAGGGGCACCGGGGAGCTGTTTTTT.

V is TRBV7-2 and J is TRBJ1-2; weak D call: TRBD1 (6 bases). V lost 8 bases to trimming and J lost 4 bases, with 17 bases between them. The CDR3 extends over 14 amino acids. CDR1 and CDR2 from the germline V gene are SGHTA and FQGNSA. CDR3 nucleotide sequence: TGTGCCAGCGGCGCGCCAGGGGATGCCTATGGCTACACCTTC. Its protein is CASGAPGDAYGYTF.

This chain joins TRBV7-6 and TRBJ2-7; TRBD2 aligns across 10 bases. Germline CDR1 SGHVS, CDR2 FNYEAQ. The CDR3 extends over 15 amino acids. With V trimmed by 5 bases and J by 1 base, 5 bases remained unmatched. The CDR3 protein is CASSLEAGGSYEQYF. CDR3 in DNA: TGTGCCAGCAGCCTTGAAGCGGGAGGGTCCTACGAGCAGTACTTC.